Sequencing of this T cell receptor beta chain was carried out in a study of post-analysis software for immune sequencing data. Unique-molecular-identifier-tagged TCR beta cDNA libraries were used. TCRdb re-derived calls from the PCR reads in MiXCR, one entry per CDR3 protein. The sample includes 820,000 or so distinct CDR3 sequences, roughly 50% of them seen just once. This clonotype was detected a few times. The antigen is unknown. Study results and limitations: Samples from one preparation batch, clustered by F measure, grouped strongly together.

The sequence was collected from a girl between 5 and 17 years old with multiple sclerosis. The sequencing input was blood.

The CDR3 DNA reads TGTGCCAGCAGCGAACCCAGCGGGGGGGCCAAAAACATTCAGTACTTC. As protein: CASSEPSGGAKNIQYF. The V call is TRBV7-3, the J call TRBJ2-4, with 9 bases identical to TRBD2. V gave up 5 bases and J gave up 1 base; unmatched junction bases: 6. This CDR3 is 16 amino acids long. CDR1 is SGHTA, CDR2 FQGTGA, per germline. The complete variable domain, with remaining parts taken from reference TRBV7-3 and TRBJ2-4, reads GAGVSQTPSNKVTEKGKYVELRCDPISGHTALYWYRQSLGQGPEFLIYFQGTGAADDSGLPNDRFFAVRPEGSVSTLKIQRTERGDSAVYLCASSEPSGGAKNIQYFGAGTRLSVL.